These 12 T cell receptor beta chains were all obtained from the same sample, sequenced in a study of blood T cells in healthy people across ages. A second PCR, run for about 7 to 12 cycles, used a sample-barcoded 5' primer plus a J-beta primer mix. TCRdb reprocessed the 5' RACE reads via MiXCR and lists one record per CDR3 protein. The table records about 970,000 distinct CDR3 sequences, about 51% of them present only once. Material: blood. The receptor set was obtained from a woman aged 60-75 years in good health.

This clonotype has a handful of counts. The CDR3 protein is CASSLTGTTYEQYF. In DNA, the CDR3 is TGTGCCAGCAGCTTAACCGGGACTACCTACGAGCAGTACTTC. V is TRBV7-9 and J is TRBJ2-7, with 7 bases fitting TRBD2. CDR1 SEHNR and CDR2 FQNEAQ come from the germline V gene (reference sequence). This CDR3 has 14 residues. The V and J ends lost 2 bases and 2 bases, in that order; junction bases with no gene match: 3. Full variable domain (rest looked up from reference TRBV7-9 and TRBJ2-7): DTGVSQNPRHKITKRGQNVTFRCDPISEHNRLYWYRQTLGQGPEFLTYFQNEAQLEKSRLLSDRFSAERPKGSFSTLEIQRTEQGDSAMYLCASSLTGTTYEQYFGPGTRLTVT.

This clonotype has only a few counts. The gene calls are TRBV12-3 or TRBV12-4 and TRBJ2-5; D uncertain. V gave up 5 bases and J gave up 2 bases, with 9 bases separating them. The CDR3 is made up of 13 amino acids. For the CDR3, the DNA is TGTGCCAGCAGTCCTGAGGCTCAAGAGACCCAGTACTTC. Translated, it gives CASSPEAQETQYF.

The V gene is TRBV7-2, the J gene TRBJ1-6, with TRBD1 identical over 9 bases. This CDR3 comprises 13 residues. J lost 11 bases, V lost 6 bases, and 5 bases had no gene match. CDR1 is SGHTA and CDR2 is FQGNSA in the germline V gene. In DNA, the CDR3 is TGTGCCAGCAGGCCCGGGACAGGGCCACCCCTCCACTTT. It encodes CASRPGTGPPLHF.

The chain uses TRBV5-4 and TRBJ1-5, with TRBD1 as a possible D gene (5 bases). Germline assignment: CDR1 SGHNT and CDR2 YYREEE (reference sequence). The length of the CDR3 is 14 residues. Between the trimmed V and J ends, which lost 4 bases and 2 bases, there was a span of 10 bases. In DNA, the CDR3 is TGTGCCAGCAGCCGACAGTTTGGCAATCAGCCCCAGCATTTT. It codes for CASSRQFGNQPQHF.

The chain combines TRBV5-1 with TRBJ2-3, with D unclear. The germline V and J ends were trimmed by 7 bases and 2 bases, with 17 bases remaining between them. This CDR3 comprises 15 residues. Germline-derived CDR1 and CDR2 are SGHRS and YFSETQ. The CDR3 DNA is TGCGCCAGCGCCATAGGTACCCGGCTCACAGATACGCAGTATTTT. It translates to CASAIGTRLTDTQYF.

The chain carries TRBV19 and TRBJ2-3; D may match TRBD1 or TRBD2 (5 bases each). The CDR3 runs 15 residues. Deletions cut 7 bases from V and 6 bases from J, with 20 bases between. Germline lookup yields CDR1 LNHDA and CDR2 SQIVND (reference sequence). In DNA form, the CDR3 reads TGTGCCAGTAATCGGGGACGGGCTCCTGGGGATACGCAGTATTTT. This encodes CASNRGRAPGDTQYF.

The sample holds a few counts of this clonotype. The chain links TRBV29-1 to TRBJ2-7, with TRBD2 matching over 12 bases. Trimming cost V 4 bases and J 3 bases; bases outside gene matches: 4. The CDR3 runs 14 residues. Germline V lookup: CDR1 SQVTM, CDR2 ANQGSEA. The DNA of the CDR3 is TGCAGCGTTGTTGCTAGCGGGAGGGTCTACGAGCAGTACTTC. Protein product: CSVVASGRVYEQYF.

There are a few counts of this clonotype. CDR3 DNA sequence: TGTGCCAGCAGCCCACTGGGGAGCAGCTGGGAGATCCCCTCAGATACGCAGTATTTT. Translated, it gives CASSPLGSSWEIPSDTQYF. The chain combines TRBV7-9 with TRBJ2-3, with a possible D match to TRBD2 (5 bases). The CDR3 spans 19 residues. The ends were cut back, 5 bases at V and 4 bases at J, with 28 bases in the middle. CDR1 is SEHNR and CDR2 is FQNEAQ in the germline V gene (reference sequence).

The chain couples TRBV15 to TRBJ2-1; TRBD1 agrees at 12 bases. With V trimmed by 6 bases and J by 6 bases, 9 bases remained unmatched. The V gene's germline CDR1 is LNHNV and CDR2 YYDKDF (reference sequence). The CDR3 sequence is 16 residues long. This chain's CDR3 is CATSTGTGGLFNEQFF. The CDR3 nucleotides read TGTGCCACCAGTACCGGGACAGGGGGCCTATTCAATGAGCAGTTCTTC.

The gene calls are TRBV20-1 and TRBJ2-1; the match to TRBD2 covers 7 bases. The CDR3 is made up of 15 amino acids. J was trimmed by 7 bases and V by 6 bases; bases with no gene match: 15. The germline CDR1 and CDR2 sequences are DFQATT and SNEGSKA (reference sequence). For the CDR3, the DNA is TGCAGTGCGGGAAGAAGGGGCGGGAGTTGGAATGAGCAGTTCTTC. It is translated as CSAGRRGGSWNEQFF.

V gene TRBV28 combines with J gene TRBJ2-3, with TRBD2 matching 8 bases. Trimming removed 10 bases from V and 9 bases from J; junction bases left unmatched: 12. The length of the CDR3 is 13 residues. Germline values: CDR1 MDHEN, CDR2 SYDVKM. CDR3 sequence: CATTLAEAGTQYF. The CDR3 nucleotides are TGTGCCACTACACTAGCGGAGGCAGGCACGCAGTATTTT.

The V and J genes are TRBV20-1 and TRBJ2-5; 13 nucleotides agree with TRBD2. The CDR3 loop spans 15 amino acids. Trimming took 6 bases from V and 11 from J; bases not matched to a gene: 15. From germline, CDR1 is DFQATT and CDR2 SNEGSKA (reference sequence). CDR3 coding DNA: TGCAGTGCCCGGACTAGCGGGAGTTGGAACAATGAGCAGTACTTC. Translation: CSARTSGSWNNEQYF.